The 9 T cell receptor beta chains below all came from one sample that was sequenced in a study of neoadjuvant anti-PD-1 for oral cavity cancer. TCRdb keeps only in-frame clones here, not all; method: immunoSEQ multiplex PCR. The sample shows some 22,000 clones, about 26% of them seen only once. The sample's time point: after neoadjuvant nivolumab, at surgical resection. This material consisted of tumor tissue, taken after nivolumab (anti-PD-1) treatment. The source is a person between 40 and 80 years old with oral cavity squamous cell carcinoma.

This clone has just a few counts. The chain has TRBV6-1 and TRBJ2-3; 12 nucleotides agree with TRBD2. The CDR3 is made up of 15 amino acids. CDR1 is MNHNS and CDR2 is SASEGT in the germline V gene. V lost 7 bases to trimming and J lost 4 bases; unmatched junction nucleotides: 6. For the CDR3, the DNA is TGTGCCAGCAACCCACTAGCGGGAGGTTCAGATACGCAGTATTTT. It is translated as CASNPLAGGSDTQYF.

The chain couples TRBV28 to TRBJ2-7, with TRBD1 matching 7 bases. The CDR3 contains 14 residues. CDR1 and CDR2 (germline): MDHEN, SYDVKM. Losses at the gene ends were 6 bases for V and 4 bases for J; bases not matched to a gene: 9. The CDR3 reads CASRTLGTAYEQYF. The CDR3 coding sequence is TGTGCCAGCAGGACCCTCGGGACAGCTTACGAGCAGTACTTC.

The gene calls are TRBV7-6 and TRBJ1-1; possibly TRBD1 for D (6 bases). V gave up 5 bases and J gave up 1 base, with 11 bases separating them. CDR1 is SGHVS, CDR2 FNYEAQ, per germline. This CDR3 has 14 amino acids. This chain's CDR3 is CASSLQGTNTEAFF. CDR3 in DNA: TGTGCCAGCAGCCTACAGGGCACGAACACTGAAGCTTTCTTT.

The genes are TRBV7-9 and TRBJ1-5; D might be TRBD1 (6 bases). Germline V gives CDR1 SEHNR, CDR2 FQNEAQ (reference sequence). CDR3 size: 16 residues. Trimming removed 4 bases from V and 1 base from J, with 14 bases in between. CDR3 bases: TGTGCCAGCAGCTCCACAGGGAAATCAAGCAATCAGCCCCAGCATTTT. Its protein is CASSSTGKSSNQPQHF. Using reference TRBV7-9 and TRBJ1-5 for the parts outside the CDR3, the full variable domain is DTGVSQNPRHKITKRGQNVTFRCDPISEHNRLYWYRQTLGQGPEFLTYFQNEAQLEKSRLLSDRFSAERPKGSFSTLEIQRTEQGDSAMYLCASSSTGKSSNQPQHFGDGTRLSIL.

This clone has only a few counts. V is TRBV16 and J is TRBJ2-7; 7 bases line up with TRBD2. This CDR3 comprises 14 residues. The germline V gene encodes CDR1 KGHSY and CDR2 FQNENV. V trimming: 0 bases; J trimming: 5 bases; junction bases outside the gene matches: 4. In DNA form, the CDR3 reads TGTGCCAGCAGCCAATCTAGGGGAGGGAACGAGCAGTACTTC. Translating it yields CASSQSRGGNEQYF.

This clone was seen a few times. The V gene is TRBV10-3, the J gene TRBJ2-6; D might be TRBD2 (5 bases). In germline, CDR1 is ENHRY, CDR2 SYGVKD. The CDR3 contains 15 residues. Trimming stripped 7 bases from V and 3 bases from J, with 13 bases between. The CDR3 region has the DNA TGTGCCATCACTCAAGGAGGATTTGGGGCCAACGTCCTGACTTTC. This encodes CAITQGGFGANVLTF.

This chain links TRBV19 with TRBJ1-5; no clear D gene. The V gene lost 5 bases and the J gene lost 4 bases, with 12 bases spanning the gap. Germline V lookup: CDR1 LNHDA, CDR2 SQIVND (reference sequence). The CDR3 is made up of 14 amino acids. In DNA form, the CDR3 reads TGTGCCAGTAGTGCTGTAGGTGGGAATCAGCCCCAGCATTTT. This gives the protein CASSAVGGNQPQHF.

The CDR3 sequence: CASSSQGRGNEQFF. The CDR3 DNA sequence: TGCGCCAGCAGCTCCCAGGGGCGCGGGAATGAGCAGTTCTTC. V usage is TRBV5-1 and J usage is TRBJ2-1, with a tentative D call TRBD1 (6 bases). This CDR3 has 14 residues. In germline, CDR1 is SGHRS, CDR2 YFSETQ. Trimming cost V 3 bases and J 7 bases, with 14 bases left between them.

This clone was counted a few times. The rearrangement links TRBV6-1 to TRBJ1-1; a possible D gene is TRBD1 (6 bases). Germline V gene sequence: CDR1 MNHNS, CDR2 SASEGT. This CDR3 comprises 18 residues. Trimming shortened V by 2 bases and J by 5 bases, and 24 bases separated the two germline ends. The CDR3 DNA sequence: TGTGCCAGCAGTGAATTGACGGCAGGGACAACTACGGGGACTGAAGCTTTCTTT. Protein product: CASSELTAGTTTGTEAFF.